These 12 T cell receptor beta chains were sequenced from one sample in a study of blood T cell repertoires in COVID-19. TCRdb keeps only in-frame clones here, not all; method: immunoSEQ multiplex PCR. The data show 270,000 or so clones, about four fifths seen once. The sequencing sample was made of peripheral blood. These receptors were collected from a woman aged 50 to 60 who had recovered from COVID-19.

The chain employs TRBV24-1 and TRBJ1-3; 7 positions match TRBD1. Trimming took 2 bases from V and 0 from J; bases not matched to a gene: 0. The CDR3 totals 15 residues. Germline values: CDR1 KGHDR, CDR2 SFDVKD. CDR3 DNA: TGTGCCACCAGTGATTCAGGGGGCTCTGGAAACACCATATATTTT. Protein sequence: CATSDSGGSGNTIYF.

This chain joins TRBV19 and TRBJ2-2, with TRBD2 identical over 10 bases. Germline trimming cut 0 bases from V and 1 base from J; bases unmatched to any gene: 5. The V gene's germline CDR1 is LNHDA and CDR2 SQIVND (reference sequence). There are 18 residues in the CDR3. The CDR3 sequence: CASSIESLAGVNTGELFF. The CDR3 nucleotides read TGTGCCAGTAGTATAGAGTCCCTAGCGGGAGTGAACACCGGGGAGCTGTTTTTT.

The rearrangement uses TRBV11-3 and TRBJ2-1; D remains unclear. Trimming left V 2 bases short and J 7 bases short, with 9 bases between. Germline V gene sequence: CDR1 SGHNT, CDR2 YENEEA. The CDR3 is made up of 13 amino acids. CDR3 amino acids: CASSLSAGNEQFF. The CDR3 DNA sequence: TGTGCCAGCAGCTTATCGGCAGGAAATGAGCAGTTCTTC.

In its sample, this clone was seen once. The J gene is TRBJ2-7, the V gene TRBV27; 8 nucleotides match TRBD1. V gave up 3 bases and J gave up 4 bases; unmatched junction bases: 8. This CDR3 region has 15 residues. CDR1 and CDR2 from the germline V gene are MNHEY and SMNVEV (reference sequence). The CDR3 region has the DNA TGTGCCAGCAGTTTTCGGAATGACAGGGGATACGAGCAGTACTTC. This sequence encodes CASSFRNDRGYEQYF.

Only a few counts were recorded for this clone. The chain uses TRBV19 and TRBJ1-4, with D unclear. This CDR3 has 16 residues. Trimming took off 5 bases at V and 3 bases at J, with 16 bases between the two ends. Germline V gene data show CDR1 as LNHDA and CDR2 as SQIVND (reference sequence). CDR3 sequence: CASSVRMGRANEKLFF. The CDR3 DNA is TGTGCCAGTAGTGTCAGGATGGGGAGGGCTAATGAAAAACTGTTTTTT.

This clone is a singleton in its sample. The gene calls are TRBV18 and TRBJ2-7; the match to TRBD1 covers 7 bases. The CDR3 length is 13 residues. CDR1 is KGHSH and CDR2 is LQKENI in the germline V gene. With 5 bases clipped from V and 6 bases from J, the junction kept 7 bases outside the gene matches. The CDR3 spells CASSNADRVEQYF. In DNA, the CDR3 is TGTGCCAGCTCAAACGCCGACAGGGTCGAGCAGTACTTC.

The V call is TRBV6-6, the J call TRBJ1-2; 9 bases map to TRBD1. The CDR3 spans 12 residues. V trimming: 6 bases; J trimming: 8 bases; junction bases outside the gene matches: 4. In germline, CDR1 is MNHNY, CDR2 SVGAGI (reference sequence). The CDR3 region is CASSRQGEGYTF. The CDR3 coding sequence is TGTGCCAGCAGCAGACAGGGGGAAGGCTACACCTTC.

The rearrangement uses TRBV20-1 and TRBJ1-1, with D unresolved. There are 11 residues in the CDR3. Looked up from germline, CDR1 is DFQATT and CDR2 is SNEGSKA (reference sequence). Between the trimmed V and J ends, which lost 3 bases and 1 base, there was a span of 3 bases. This chain's CDR3 is CSARRNTEAFF. The CDR3, as DNA: TGCAGTGCTAGGCGGAACACTGAAGCTTTCTTT.

The V and J genes are TRBV9 and TRBJ1-5, with 10 bases fitting TRBD1. The CDR3 runs 15 residues. Germline V gives CDR1 SGDLS, CDR2 YYNGEE. J lost 1 base, V lost 4 bases, and 2 bases had no gene match. In nucleotides, the CDR3 is TGTGCCAGCAGCCCGGGACAGGGGAGCAATCAGCCCCAGCATTTT. Protein sequence: CASSPGQGSNQPQHF.

The chain recombines TRBV28 with TRBJ2-7; TRBD1 might be the D (6 bases). There are 12 residues in the CDR3. V was clipped by 1 base and J by 6 bases, with 7 bases between them. Germline V lookup: CDR1 MDHEN, CDR2 SYDVKM. Here the CDR3 DNA reads TGTGCCAGCAGTTTATCAGGGGTCGAGCAGTACTTC. Protein: CASSLSGVEQYF.

The sample holds a few counts of this clone. The V call is TRBV12-3 or TRBV12-4, the J call TRBJ1-1; D is perhaps TRBD1 (6 bases). The V end lost 6 bases, the J end lost 4 bases, and 12 bases lay between the germline ends. The length of the CDR3 is 13 residues. The chain's CDR3 is CASRSTGSTEAFF. CDR3 DNA sequence: TGTGCCAGCAGAAGTACAGGGAGCACTGAAGCTTTCTTT.

This clone was counted between two and nine times. The chain couples TRBV28 to TRBJ1-3, with D unclear. The V gene's germline CDR1 is MDHEN and CDR2 SYDVKM. Trimming cost V 5 bases and J 0 bases, with 14 bases left between them. There are 16 residues in the CDR3. The CDR3 DNA is TGTGCCAGCAGTCCAGACATCCTCCTCTCTGGAAACACCATATATTTT. Translating it yields CASSPDILLSGNTIYF. Filled out from reference TRBV28 and TRBJ1-3, the complete variable domain reads DVKVTQSSRYLVKRTGEKVFLECVQDMDHENMFWYRQDPGLGLRLIYFSYDVKMKEKGDIPEGYSVSREKKERFSLILESASTNQTSMYLCASSPDILLSGNTIYFGEGSWLTVV.